This TCR beta chain was found in a study of shared clonotypes between healthy human individuals. Study observations and caveats: Naive subsets, compared against memory subsets, generally had larger estimated richness values.

Regarding this clone: Its specificity is not known.

CDR1 MNHEY and CDR2 SMNVEV come from the germline V gene (reference sequence). The CDR3 spans 15 residues. With 6 bases clipped from V and 3 bases from J, the junction kept 10 bases outside the gene matches. Naive-designated CD8 cells lacked CD45RO, were positively enriched for CCR7, and omitted terminally differentiated effector memory CD45RA+ cells. Sequencing was performed with immunoSEQ multiplex PCR; in TCRdb, only in-frame clones are kept and a portion is missing. This sample has hundreds of thousands of clones; 95% to 96% occur once, and the top ten carry approximately 0.12%. Sequenced material: naive CD8+ T cells sorted from blood. The chain links TRBV27 to TRBJ1-1, with 7 bases fitting TRBD1. The sequence came from a woman aged 25 to 39 in good health. The chain's CDR3 is CASRTGPGGYTEAFF. The CDR3 region has the DNA TGTGCCAGCAGGACAGGGCCCGGTGGATACACTGAAGCTTTCTTT.